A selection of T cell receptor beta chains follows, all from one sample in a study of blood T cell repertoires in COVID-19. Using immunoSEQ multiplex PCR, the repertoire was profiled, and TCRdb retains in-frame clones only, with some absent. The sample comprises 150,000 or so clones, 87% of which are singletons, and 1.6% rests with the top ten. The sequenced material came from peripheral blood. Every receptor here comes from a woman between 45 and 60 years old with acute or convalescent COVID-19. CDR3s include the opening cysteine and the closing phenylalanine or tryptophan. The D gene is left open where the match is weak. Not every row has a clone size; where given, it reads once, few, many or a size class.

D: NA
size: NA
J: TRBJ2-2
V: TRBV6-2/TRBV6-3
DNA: TGTGCCAGCAGTTACTCGAGACGATACGGGTTGAACACCGGGGAGCTGTTTTTT
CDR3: CASSYSRRYGLNTGELFF

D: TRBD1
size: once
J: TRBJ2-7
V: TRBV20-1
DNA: TGCAGTGCTAGTAGCCCTCGGACAGGGACCTACGAGCAGTACTTC
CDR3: CSASSPRTGTYEQYF

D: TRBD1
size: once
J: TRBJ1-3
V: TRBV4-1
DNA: TGCGCCAGCAGCCATGGGACAGGGGGTTTCTCTGGAAACACCATATATTTT
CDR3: CASSHGTGGFSGNTIYF

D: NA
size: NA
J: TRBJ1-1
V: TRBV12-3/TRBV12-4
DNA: TGTGCCAGCAGTTTTACGGGGGAAACTGAAGCTTTCTTT
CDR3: CASSFTGETEAFF

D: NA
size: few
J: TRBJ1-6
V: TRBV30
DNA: TGTGCCTGGCAACAGGGAGAATCACCCCTCCACTTT
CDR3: CAWQQGESPLHF

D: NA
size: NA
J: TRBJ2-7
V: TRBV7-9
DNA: TGTGCCAGCCTCGGGGGAACAACCTACGAGCAGTACTTC
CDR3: CASLGGTTYEQYF

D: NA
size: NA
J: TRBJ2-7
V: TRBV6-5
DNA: TGTGCCAGCAGTAAGGGGCCGGCTAAGTACGAGCAGTACTTC
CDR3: CASSKGPAKYEQYF

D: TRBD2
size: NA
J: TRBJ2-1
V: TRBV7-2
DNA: TGTGCCAGCAGCACTAGTAGGATAGCGGGGTGGCATGAGCAGTTCTTC
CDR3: CASSTSRIAGWHEQFF

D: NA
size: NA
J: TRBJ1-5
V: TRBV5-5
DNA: TGTGCCAGCAGCTTCGGGGCCGGGGGTCAGCCCCAGCATTTT
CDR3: CASSFGAGGQPQHF

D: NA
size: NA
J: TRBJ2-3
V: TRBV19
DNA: TGTGCCACCCAACCGAGCGGTAACACAGATACGCAGTATTTT
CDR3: CATQPSGNTDTQYF

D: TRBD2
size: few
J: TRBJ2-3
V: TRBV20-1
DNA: TGCAGTGCTAGTGGGGGGGGAGATACGCAGTATTTT
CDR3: CSASGGGDTQYF

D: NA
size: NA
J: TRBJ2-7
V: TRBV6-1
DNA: TGTGCCAGCAGTGAAGTTTGGCACGAGCAGTACTTC
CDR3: CASSEVWHEQYF